This TCR beta chain was obtained from a study of cytomegalovirus exposure and HLA in healthy donors (dated by TCRdb to 2016 to 2017). Concerning the study at large: An earlier analysis of around 600 of the donors reported approximately 300 Gb of sequence data and around 120 million unique TCR beta sequences from roughly 180 million T cells. A later analysis re-analyzed previously published TCR beta repertoires from about 730 donors and added high-resolution HLA genotyping to study TCR occurrence patterns. On average, around 200,000 unique TCR beta nucleotide sequences were sequenced per donor among several hundred genotyped donors of the cohort, with roughly 19% of those sequences being non-productive. Of the 300 to 450 genotyped donors, less than 85% were placed in the genetic ancestry cluster associated with self-reported Caucasian donors. Donor age, sex, ethnicity and CMV serostatus were collected together with the repertoire data. To predict cytomegalovirus infection status, the study brought together high-throughput TCR immunosequencing, statistical association of individual TCRs with disease status, and machine learning. To decide whether each TCR beta V gene segment behaved as functional or pseudogenic, an earlier analysis of nearly 600 of the donors relied on high-throughput TCR beta sequencing. All discovery cohort repertoires had been generated using a single sequencing platform. Five DR-DQ haplotypes were treated as single units for association and clustering because of strong linkage in the cohort. Using immunosequencing, the study profiled T cell repertoires from 640 or so subjects and related those repertoires to cytomegalovirus serostatus. In addition to the first cohort of approximately 670 subjects, a separate validation cohort of some 120 different subjects was used. Rather than using new phenotypic data, the later analysis identified candidate immune exposures from TCR beta sequences and from how often those sequences occurred across donors. Typing coverage differed by locus: A, B, C, DRB1 and DQB1 were typed in roughly 620-630 donors, DQA1 in roughly 510, DPA1 in around 610, and DPB1 in approximately 450. Roughly 310 gigabases of sequencing data and tens of millions of unique TCR sequences were included in an early release covering 500 to 750 HLA-typed donors. HLA typing included class I and class II loci at four-digit resolution. The study aimed to test whether cataloging public T cell receptors could reveal signatures of past pathogen exposure. Genome-wide SNP genotypes for about 65% of the roughly 700 donors were used in a later genetic analysis, which treated that subset as a discovery cohort. General conclusions and limits of the study: Linkage disequilibrium might explain the correlated functional status among segregating V segments, but an unknown experimental factor could not be excluded. The study listed 150 to 200 TCR beta chains as associated with cytomegalovirus. A further reported finding was that TCR beta sequences accurately predicted the HLA-A and HLA-B alleles for most subjects in the first cohort. In both the original and validation cohorts, the classifier was reported to diagnose cytomegalovirus status with high specificity and sensitivity. Presence/absence analyses assumed roughly uniform sequencing depth across donors, an assumption that may not hold. This cohort had only TCR beta chains sequenced, and the lack of alpha or paired-chain data limited which features could be detected. The authors suggested that the approach could potentially be generalized to other disease states and immunological phenotypes. The 87-base-pair reads could not distinguish some IMGT-functional V segments, including TRBV6-2 and TRBV6-3, so those segments were excluded. In a later analysis, HLA-associated TCR beta chains were found to be more clonally expanded and to have lower generation probabilities than equally common non-associated chains. Because some donors lacked HLA typing at each locus, the association tests relied only on the typed subset. A later analysis found that most CMV-associated TCR beta chains appeared HLA-restricted, with HLA associations seemingly driven largely by CMV exposure. In a later genetic analysis, fewer N-insertions in productive TCRs were reported among donors in an Asian-associated ancestry cluster than the approximately 710-donor mean. For the cohort, immune exposure information was limited to CMV serostatus. The earlier analysis of approximately 540 of the donors excluded roughly 16 rarely observed V segments, including chromosome 9 orphons, because counts were too low. Three of the identified cytomegalovirus-associated TCR beta chains were confirmed in vitro to be specific for cytomegalovirus antigens. A later analysis reported that several top co-occurrence clusters appeared linked to parvovirus B19, influenza, CMV and Epstein-Barr virus. An earlier analysis of 587 of the donors showed that most TCR beta V segments appeared in productive rearrangements either about 87% or about 30% of the time, which broadly matched IMGT annotations. While some public TCRs were present in many individuals, most TCR sequences turned up only very rarely across donors. A cluster of highly shared sequence variants was judged likely to represent a technical artifact of the sequencing pipeline. V-gene and J-gene trimming of TCR beta chains was associated with a missense DCLRE1C variant in a later genetic analysis, and the association was replicated in an independent cohort. A later analysis found that TCR association rates varied across HLA loci, with DRB1 alleles showing the most associated TCRs and HLA-C alleles the fewest. Strong co-occurrence of HLA alleles, especially DR and DQ, made assigning TCR associations to individual alleles difficult. In a later analysis, about 17,000 TCR beta sequences were associated with specific HLA alleles at a false discovery rate of 0.05.

Sequences SGHAT (CDR1) and FQNNGV (CDR2) are obtained from the germline V gene. Measured from the cysteine to the phenylalanine, the CDR3 is 16 residues long. Solely the CDR3 DNA is kept, with 48 bases framed from the first base. V drops 1 base and J drops 6 bases, leaving 16 bases in between. The cohort consisted of 600 to 700 healthy bone marrow donors. At the time of sampling, all cohort members were nominally healthy, though unrecorded immune exposures were likely present. The donor tested CMV seronegative and was one of the 352 seronegative cohort members. A peripheral blood sample was collected from each donor, and TCR beta sequencing was performed on peripheral blood mononuclear cells. Genomic DNA extraction from the blood cell samples was performed with the Qiagen DNeasy Blood Extraction Kit. Turning to this clone: It has no known antigen specificity. Per-base quality was not reported, and no clone a single base away is much larger than it.

Library preparation employed the immunoSEQ multiplex PCR assay. The multiplex PCR relied on a mix of 60 forward primers for TCR Vbeta segments and 13 reverse primers for TCR Jbeta segments. The CDR3 region of rearranged TCR beta genes was amplified from genomic DNA with a multiplex PCR assay. The amplified TCR beta libraries were sequenced on the Illumina HiSeq System as 87-base-pair reads. In the original analysis: Across the 600 to 700 repertoires, a later analysis counted approximately 75 million unique TCR beta chains, approximately 12 million of which were shared by at least two donors. To remove PCR and sequencing errors, raw reads were error-corrected and collapsed into unique sequences using a nearest-neighbor algorithm that merged closely related sequences. V, D and J gene segments were assigned by aligning CDR3 sequences to IMGT reference sequences. For a sequence to be retained, a match of at least six nucleotides was required to both a V gene segment and a J gene segment. Rearrangements were called productive when the CDR3 lacked stop codons and stayed in frame with V and J; all others were non-productive. CDR3 was defined according to IMGT convention as the region running from the second conserved V-encoded cysteine to the conserved J-encoded phenylalanine. The earlier analysis of approximately 500 of the donors excluded sequences that lacked an unambiguous match to a single V gene segment. In an earlier analysis of roughly 600 of the donors, a V segment was called functional when productive rearrangements were above 56.7%, and segregating when the standard deviation between donors exceeded 5%. A statistical classification framework was built to diagnose cytomegalovirus status from the catalog of TCR beta chain sequences. A later analysis assigned V and J genes by comparing TCR nucleotide sequences with IMGT/GENE-DB human TR gene sequences. In a later analysis, CDR3 sequences and most-parsimonious VDJ recombination scenarios were assigned using the TCRdist pipeline. In a later analysis, each TCR beta chain was defined by its CDR3 amino acid sequence together with its V-gene family, and reads lacking a unique V-gene family were excluded. As a way to deal with suspected cross-contamination and a sequencing artifact, a later analysis dropped more than 500 nucleotide sequences that were highly shared and had low generation probability. In a later analysis, a clonal expansion index for each public chain was calculated from normalized within-repertoire ranks of inferred template counts. A later analysis computed generation probabilities with a VDJ recombination model fitted to out-of-frame rearrangements, and checked the results against IGoR. In a later analysis, TCR-TCR, TCR-HLA and TCR-CMV co-occurrence was scored with hypergeometric tests, and a repertoire-size bias correction was applied to TCR pairs. False discovery rates were estimated in a later analysis by permuting HLA or CMV assignments 20 times. In a later analysis, co-occurring TCRs were grouped using DBSCAN, and TCRdist sequence similarity was added for clustering within HLA-allele-positive subsets. Repertoires with fewer than 30,000 or more than 120,000 public chains, plus five repertoires with anomalous nucleotide sharing, were excluded from co-occurrence clustering. TCRdb took this table from immuneACCESS and kept in-frame rearrangements with V and J called. Such tables lack part of the clones; where checked against another copy, unresolved V genes explain under half of the gap, and the rest is unexplained. V and J calls and clone size are as listed in that table; D and trimming were resolved from the DNA. This sample lists more than 90,000 clones; around 75% were detected once. The ten largest clones take up about 10% of the sample.

The rearranged chain carries TRBV11-2 and TRBJ2-1; the D gene assignment is ambiguous. The sequenced sample consisted of PBMCs. The receptor comes from a man in his forties or fifties in good health and CMV-seronegative. The CDR3 region reads CASSLGSSQYSNEQFF. In nucleotides, the sequence is TGTGCCAGCAGCTTAGGGTCGTCGCAATACTCCAATGAGCAGTTCTTC.